This TCR beta chain was identified in a study of blood T cells in healthy people across ages. This clonotype was picked up a small number of times. Its cognate antigen is unknown. Findings and caveats of the study: Naive T cell percentage strongly correlated with TCR beta diversity.

Donors each provided around 9 milliliters of peripheral blood. Primers used in a second PCR of roughly 6 to 11 cycles were a sample-barcoded 5' primer and a J-beta primer mix. Template switching added a 12-random-nucleotide identifier to every cDNA molecule. Every sample produced at least 3 million CDR3-containing paired-end reads. TCRdb re-derived calls from the 5' RACE reads in MiXCR, one entry per CDR3 protein. Here the sample spans some 290,000 distinct CDR3 sequences, roughly 26% being singletons. The CDR3 length is 15 residues. V lost 2 bases to trimming and J lost 3 bases; unmatched junction nucleotides: 3. Per germline, CDR1 MNHEY and CDR2 SVGAGI.

The TCR was taken from a woman in her seventies in good health. The V and J genes are TRBV6-5 and TRBJ2-7; 11 nucleotides agree with TRBD1. The sequenced sample consisted of blood. CDR3 in DNA: TGTGCCAGCAGTTACCGGGACAGGGGGTTCTACGAGCAGTACTTC. Translated, it gives CASSYRDRGFYEQYF.